This TCR beta chain was profiled in a study of CD8+CD57+ T cells in acquired aplastic anemia listed by TCRdb under 2018. Study-wide context: A mean of approximately 2.9 ug of DNA, ranging from about 0.17 to 30 ug, was extracted from sorted CD4+ and CD8+ cells. For healthy donor samples, the average read count was around 10 million for CD4+ cells and 11 million to 13 million for CD8+ cells. Study-level results and caveats: CD8+ Simpson's diversity did not differ significantly between patients and healthy controls (P=0.060). Roughly 30 CD8+ CDR3 sequences were shared between patients and controls but appeared highly expressed in patients and within their immunodominant clones.

The CDR1 and CDR2 encoded by the germline V gene (reference sequence) are LNHDA and SQIVND. The CDR3, cysteine through phenylalanine, is 15 amino acids long. Of the read, only the CDR3 DNA is kept; its 45 bases are in frame from base 1. V trim: 2 bases; J trim: 3 bases; unmatched bases: 5. This clonotype appeared a few times. Its cognate antigen has yet to be identified. It has no much larger one-base neighbor in the sample; base qualities were not kept. TCR repertoires of sorted CD4+ and CD8+ blood T cells from severe aplastic anemia patients and healthy subjects were deep-sequenced in the study. Ficoll-Paque density gradient centrifugation was used to isolate peripheral blood mononuclear cells. Before DNA extraction, CD4+ and CD8+ T cells were sorted by FACS or by magnetic beads. Profiling of TCR beta VDJ combinations and CDR3 sequences used genomic DNA as the template. An Illumina HiSeq 2000 was used for TCR repertoire sequencing. From the authors' description of their analysis: TRBV/TRBJ rearrangement plots, CDR3 size and DJ length profiles, and Simpson's diversity index were used to assess repertoires. The immunodominant clone was defined as the most abundant DNA sequence in deep sequencing data. CDR3 amino acid sequences were screened for sharing across subjects and were compared with published repertoires and the VDJdb database. Using fastp trimming at Q25 and MiXCR clonotype assembly, TCRdb reanalyzed the public sequencing data and kept in-frame beta chains. A single entry per CDR3 protein holds the most common genes and DNA from its merged rows. TCRdb, rather than the study authors, made the V and J calls. This sample holds about 180,000 distinct CDR3 sequences; 35% to 50% were observed only once. Jointly, the top ten make up 2.5% to 3.5% of the sample.

This clonotype originated in a human donor in good health. Specimen: sorted CD4+, CD8+, or CD8+CD57+ T cells (not recorded which) from PBMCs. The rearrangement combines TRBV19 with TRBJ2-7, and TRBD1 aligns with 9 junction nucleotides. At the DNA level, the sequence is TGTGCCAGTAGTATATGGACAGGGGACCACTACGAGCAGTACTTC. It is translated as CASSIWTGDHYEQYF.